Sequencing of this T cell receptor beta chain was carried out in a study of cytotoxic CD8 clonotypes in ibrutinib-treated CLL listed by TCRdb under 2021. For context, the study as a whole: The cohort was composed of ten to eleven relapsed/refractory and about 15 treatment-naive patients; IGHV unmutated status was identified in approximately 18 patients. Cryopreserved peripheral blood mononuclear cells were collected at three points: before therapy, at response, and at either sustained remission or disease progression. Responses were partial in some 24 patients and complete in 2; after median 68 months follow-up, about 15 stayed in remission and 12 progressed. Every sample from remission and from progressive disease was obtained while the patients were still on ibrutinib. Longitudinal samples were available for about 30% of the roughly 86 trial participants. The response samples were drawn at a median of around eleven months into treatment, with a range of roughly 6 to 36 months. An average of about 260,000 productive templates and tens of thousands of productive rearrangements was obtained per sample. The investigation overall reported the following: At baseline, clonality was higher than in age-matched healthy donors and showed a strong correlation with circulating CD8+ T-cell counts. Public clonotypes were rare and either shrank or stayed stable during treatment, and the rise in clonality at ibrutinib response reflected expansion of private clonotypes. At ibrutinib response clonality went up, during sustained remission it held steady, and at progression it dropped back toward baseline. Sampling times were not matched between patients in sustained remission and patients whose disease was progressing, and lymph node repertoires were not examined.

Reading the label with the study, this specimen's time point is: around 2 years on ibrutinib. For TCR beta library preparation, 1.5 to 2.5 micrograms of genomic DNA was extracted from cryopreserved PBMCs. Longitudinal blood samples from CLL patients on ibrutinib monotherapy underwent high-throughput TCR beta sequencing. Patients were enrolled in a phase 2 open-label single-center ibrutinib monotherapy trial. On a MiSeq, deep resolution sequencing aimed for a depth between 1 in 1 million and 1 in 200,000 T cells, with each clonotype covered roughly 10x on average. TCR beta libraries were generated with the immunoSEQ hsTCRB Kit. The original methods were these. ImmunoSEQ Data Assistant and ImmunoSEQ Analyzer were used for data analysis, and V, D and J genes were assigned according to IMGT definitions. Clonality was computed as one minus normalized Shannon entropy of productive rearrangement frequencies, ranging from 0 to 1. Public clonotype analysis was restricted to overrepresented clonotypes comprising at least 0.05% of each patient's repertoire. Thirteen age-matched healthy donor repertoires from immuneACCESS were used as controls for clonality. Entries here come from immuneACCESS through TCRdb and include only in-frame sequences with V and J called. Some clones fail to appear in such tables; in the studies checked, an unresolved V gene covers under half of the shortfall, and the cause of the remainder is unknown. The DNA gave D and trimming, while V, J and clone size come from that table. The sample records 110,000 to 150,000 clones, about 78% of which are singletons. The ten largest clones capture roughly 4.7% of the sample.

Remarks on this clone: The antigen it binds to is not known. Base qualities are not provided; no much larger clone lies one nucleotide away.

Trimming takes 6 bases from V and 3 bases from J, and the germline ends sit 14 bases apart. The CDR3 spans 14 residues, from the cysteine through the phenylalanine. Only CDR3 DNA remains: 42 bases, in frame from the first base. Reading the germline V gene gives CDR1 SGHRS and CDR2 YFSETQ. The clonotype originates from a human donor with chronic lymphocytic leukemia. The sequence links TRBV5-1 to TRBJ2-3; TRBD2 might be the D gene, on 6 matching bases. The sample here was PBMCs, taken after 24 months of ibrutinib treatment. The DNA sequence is TGCGCCAGCACAGTGGGTCGGGGGACAGATACGCAGTATTTT. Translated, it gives CASTVGRGTDTQYF.